This TCR beta chain was retrieved from a study of blood T cell repertoires in COVID-19. As for the study in general: Acute and convalescent COVID-19 specimens originated in the United States, Italy and Spain. The cDNA or gDNA used as material had been derived from T cells, B-cell-depleted T cells, or PBMCs.

Trimming left V 2 bases short and J 5 bases short, with 9 bases between. This CDR3 spans 13 amino acids. CDR1 is MNHEY and CDR2 is SVGAGI in the germline V gene. Authors' data handling: Nucleated cell number was recorded as an estimate derived from reference gene primer amplification. Sequencing was performed with immunoSEQ multiplex PCR; in TCRdb, only in-frame clones are kept and a portion is missing. The V and J calls and clone size were taken over from that table, and D and trimming were inferred from the DNA. The sample lists under 200,000 clones; roughly 88% were seen once. Sequencing was done on a sample of peripheral blood. This chain joins TRBV6-5 and TRBJ2-5; D might be TRBD1 (6 bases). The source is a woman aged 80 or over with active or convalescent COVID-19. In DNA form, the CDR3 reads TGTGCCAGCAGTTACGGACAGCAGGAGACCCAGTACTTC. Translation gives CASSYGQQETQYF.